These 8 T cell receptor beta chains were sequenced from one sample in a study of CD8 T cells in ankylosing spondylitis. TCRdb re-derived calls from the 5' RACE reads in MiXCR, one entry per CDR3 protein. The sample contains some 130,000 distinct CDR3 sequences, about 7.3% of which appear only once. What was sequenced was blood, either unsorted or a sorted T cell fraction (not recorded which). The receptors were sampled from a female donor with ankylosing spondylitis or in good health (not recorded which).

This clonotype was counted a few times. This may be a read error: a much more frequent sequence differs by one nucleotide. This chain joins TRBV20-1 and TRBJ2-5, with 8 bases identical to TRBD2. CDR3 length equals 17 residues. Germline V gives CDR1 DFQATT, CDR2 SNEGSKA (reference sequence). The CDR3 region is CSAHTRLAWGTQESQYF. The CDR3 nucleotides are TGCAGTGCGCACACGAGACTAGCGTGGGGAACCCAAGAGTCCCAGTACTTC.

V usage is TRBV9 and J usage is TRBJ2-3, with TRBD1 matching over 9 bases. CDR1 and CDR2 (germline): SGDLS, YYNGEE. The CDR3 is 16 residues long. With V trimmed by 4 bases and J by 8 bases, 14 bases remained unmatched. The CDR3 DNA is TGTGCCAGCAGCCCGAGCCAAGGACAGGGGCTCGGTACGCAGTATTTT. Translated: CASSPSQGQGLGTQYF.

This clonotype was seen repeatedly, ten times or more. V is TRBV6-1 and J is TRBJ2-1; the match to TRBD2 covers 13 bases. This CDR3 is built from 14 residues. In germline, CDR1 is MNHNS, CDR2 SASEGT. V lost 4 bases to trimming and J lost 10 bases; unmatched junction nucleotides: 4. CDR3 DNA sequence: TGTGCCAGCAGTGGAAGGACTAGCGGGGGAGAGCAGTTCTTC. Its translation is CASSGRTSGGEQFF.

This clonotype showed up many times. This chain links TRBV5-1 with TRBJ1-3; D is unclear. Germline values: CDR1 SGHRS, CDR2 YFSETQ. With 10 bases removed from V and 0 bases from J, the gap between germline ends came to 11 bases. The CDR3 covers 13 residues. The CDR3 DNA reads as TGCGCCGGAGGACGTTCCTCTGGAAACACCATATATTTT. Its translation is CAGGRSSGNTIYF.

This clonotype has only a few counts. The CDR3 nucleotides read TGTGCCTGGAGTGTAGGGACGGTGAACACCGGGGAGCTGTTTTTT. This codes for CAWSVGTVNTGELFF. The V and J genes are TRBV30 and TRBJ2-2; perhaps D is TRBD1 or TRBD2 (5 bases each). The germline gives CDR1 GTSNPN, CDR2 SVGIG (reference sequence). Trimming removed 0 bases at V and 1 base at J, with 9 bases between. The CDR3 has 15 residues.

This clonotype was seen many times. The chain couples TRBV20-1 to TRBJ1-1, with a tentative D call TRBD1 (5 bases). The V gene lost 6 bases and the J gene lost 4 bases, with 15 bases spanning the gap. Per germline, CDR1 DFQATT and CDR2 SNEGSKA (reference sequence). This CDR3 contains 13 residues. CDR3 bases: TGCAGTGCGGCAGGGTTTAGTGCCACTGAAGCTTTCTTT. Its protein product is CSAAGFSATEAFF.

This clonotype showed up just a few times. A clone one base away is much larger, so this may be a read error. The V gene is TRBV20-1, the J gene TRBJ1-2; a possible D gene is TRBD1 (5 bases). The CDR3 loop spans 13 amino acids. CDR1 and CDR2 (germline): DFQATT, SNEGSKA (reference sequence). This CDR3 reads CSAGDQTNYGHTF. In DNA, the CDR3 is TGCAGTGCTGGGGACCAGACTAACTATGGCCACACCTTC.

This clonotype showed up many times. V usage is TRBV9 and J usage is TRBJ2-5, with 12 positions matching TRBD2. Germline CDR1 and CDR2: SGDLS and YYNGEE. V gave up 3 bases and J gave up 0 bases; unmatched junction bases: 3. CDR3 size: 16 residues. This CDR3 reads CASSAGTSGHQETQYF. The CDR3 coding sequence is TGTGCCAGCAGCGCTGGGACTAGCGGGCACCAAGAGACCCAGTACTTC.